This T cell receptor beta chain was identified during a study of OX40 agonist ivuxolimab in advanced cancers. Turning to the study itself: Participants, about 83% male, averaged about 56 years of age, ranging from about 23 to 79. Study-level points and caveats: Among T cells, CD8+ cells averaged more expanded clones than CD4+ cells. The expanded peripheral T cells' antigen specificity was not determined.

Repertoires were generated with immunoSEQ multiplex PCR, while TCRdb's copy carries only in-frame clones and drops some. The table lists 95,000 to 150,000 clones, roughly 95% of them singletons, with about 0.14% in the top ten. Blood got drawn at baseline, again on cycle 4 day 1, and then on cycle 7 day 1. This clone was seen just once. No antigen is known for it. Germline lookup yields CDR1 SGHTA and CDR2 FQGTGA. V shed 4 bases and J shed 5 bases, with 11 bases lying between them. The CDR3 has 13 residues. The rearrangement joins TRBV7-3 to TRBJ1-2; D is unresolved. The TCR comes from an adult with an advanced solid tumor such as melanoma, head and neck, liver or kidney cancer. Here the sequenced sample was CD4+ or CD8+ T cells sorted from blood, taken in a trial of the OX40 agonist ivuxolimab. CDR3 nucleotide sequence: TGTGCCAGCAGCTCCAATACGGGGTATGGCTACACCTTC. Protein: CASSSNTGYGYTF.